The rows below give T cell receptor beta chains drawn from one sample of a study of OX40 agonist ivuxolimab in advanced cancers. Using immunoSEQ multiplex PCR, the repertoire was profiled, and TCRdb retains in-frame clones only, with some absent. The sample lists tens of thousands of clones; 75% to 85% were seen once. The source material was CD4+ or CD8+ T cells sorted from blood, sampled in a trial of the OX40 agonist ivuxolimab. Source of these receptors: an adult with an advanced solid tumor such as melanoma, head and neck, liver or kidney cancer. CDR3s include the opening cysteine and the closing phenylalanine or tryptophan. D genes are given only for firm matches. Clone size, where shown, is once, few, many, or a class for clones that have expanded.

CDR3 protein | CDR3 DNA | V gene | clone size | D gene | J gene
CASNQGAGEQYF | TGTGCCAGCAATCAAGGGGCCGGCGAGCAGTACTTC | TRBV9 | . | . | TRBJ2-7
CASSVDQGNTEAFF | TGTGCCAGCAGCGTCGATCAGGGGAACACTGAAGCTTTCTTT | TRBV9 | . | . | TRBJ1-1
CASSPLLAGVETQYF | TGTGCCAGCAGCCCCCTTTTAGCGGGAGTAGAGACCCAGTACTTC | TRBV11-2 | . | TRBD2 | TRBJ2-5
CASILFSGANVLTF | TGTGCCAGCATTCTGTTCTCTGGGGCCAACGTCCTGACTTTC | TRBV6-1 | . | . | TRBJ2-6
CAIRPWRGETQYF | TGTGCCATTCGTCCCTGGAGGGGAGAGACCCAGTACTTC | TRBV28 | . | . | TRBJ2-5
CAISESVNGAETQYF | TGTGCCATCAGTGAGTCGGTTAATGGAGCGGAGACCCAGTACTTC | TRBV10-3 | . | . | TRBJ2-5
CASSLSAGVTSTDEQYF | TGCGCCAGCAGTCTCTCAGCGGGGGTCACCTCCACGGACGAGCAGTACTTC | TRBV5-1 | . | TRBD2 | TRBJ2-7
CASSQGDEQYF | TGTGCCAGCAGCCAAGGCGACGAGCAGTACTTC | TRBV4-2 | . | . | TRBJ2-7
CASSTGSNTGELFF | TGCGCCAGCAGTACAGGGTCGAACACCGGGGAGCTGTTTTTT | TRBV10-2 | . | . | TRBJ2-2
CSVWPDRTMNTEAFF | TGCAGCGTTTGGCCCGACAGGACTATGAACACTGAAGCTTTCTTT | TRBV29-1 | . | . | TRBJ1-1
CASSFRTSGSSDNEQFF | TGTGCCAGCAGCTTTCGGACTAGCGGGAGTTCAGACAATGAGCAGTTCTTC | TRBV7-3 | . | TRBD2 | TRBJ2-1
CASSSTGTGLYEQYF | TGTGCCAGCAGCTCTACCGGGACAGGGTTGTACGAGCAGTACTTC | TRBV7-2 | . | TRBD1 | TRBJ2-7
CASSLGTTYEQYF | TGTGCCAGCAGTTTGGGGACTACTTACGAGCAGTACTTC | TRBV27 | . | TRBD2 | TRBJ2-7
CASSLEAGGGETQYF | TGTGCCAGCAGCTTAGAGGCCGGCGGGGGAGAGACCCAGTACTTC | TRBV11-2 | . | TRBD2 | TRBJ2-5
CASSLDGQPQHF | TGTGCCAGCAGCTTGGATGGTCAGCCCCAGCATTTT | TRBV5-5 | . | . | TRBJ1-5
CASNSDRFQETQYF | TGTGCCAGTAACTCGGACAGGTTCCAAGAGACCCAGTACTTC | TRBV19 | . | TRBD1 | TRBJ2-5
CASTKGTGELFF | TGTGCCAGCACCAAGGGGACCGGGGAGCTGTTTTTT | TRBV7-8 | . | . | TRBJ2-2
CASSFPPTGVLQETQYF | TGTGCCAGCAGTTTTCCCCCGACCGGGGTCCTCCAAGAGACCCAGTACTTC | TRBV28 | . | . | TRBJ2-5
CASSLSFKGDEQFF | TGTGCCAGCAGTTTATCTTTTAAGGGGGATGAGCAGTTCTTC | TRBV27 | . | . | TRBJ2-1
CASSSTGTGSEQYF | TGCGCCAGCAGCAGTACCGGGACAGGGAGCGAGCAGTACTTC | TRBV5-1 | . | TRBD1 | TRBJ2-7
CASSLPGSNYGYTF | TGTGCCAGCAGCTTGCCAGGATCTAACTATGGCTACACCTTC | TRBV5-6 | . | . | TRBJ1-2
CAERGGPNTGELFF | TGTGCCGAAAGAGGGGGGCCCAACACCGGGGAGCTGTTTTTT | TRBV7-9 | . | . | TRBJ2-2
CASSPGWGVGYGYTF | TGTGCCAGCAGCCCCGGGTGGGGGGTAGGATATGGCTACACCTTC | TRBV7-8 | . | . | TRBJ1-2
CASSTTTGDDYYNEQFF | TGTGCCAGTAGCACTACGACAGGGGACGACTACTACAATGAGCAGTTCTTC | TRBV19 | . | TRBD1 | TRBJ2-1
CASSRPGTSDLETQYF | TGTGCCAGCAGCCGCCCCGGGACTAGCGATTTGGAGACCCAGTACTTC | TRBV9 | . | TRBD2 | TRBJ2-5
CASATGLAGELSSYEQYF | TGTGCCAGCGCAACCGGTCTAGCGGGAGAATTAAGCTCCTACGAGCAGTACTTC | TRBV18 | . | TRBD2 | TRBJ2-7
CASSLGGEGTEAFF | TGCGCCAGCAGCTTGGGGGGTGAGGGCACTGAAGCTTTCTTT | TRBV5-1 | once | . | TRBJ1-1
CASSALAGEAVTGELFF | TGTGCCAGCAGTGCACTAGCGGGAGAGGCGGTCACCGGGGAGCTGTTTTTT | TRBV6-1 | . | TRBD2 | TRBJ2-2
CASSPRESPYYEQYF | TGTGCCAGCAGCCCCCGTGAAAGTCCGTACTACGAGCAGTACTTC | TRBV9 | . | . | TRBJ2-7
CASSHWDYNEQFF | TGTGCCAGCAGCCATTGGGACTACAATGAGCAGTTCTTC | TRBV14 | . | . | TRBJ2-1
CASSDTGTYSYEQYF | TGTGCCAGCAGTGATACCGGGACTTACTCCTACGAGCAGTACTTC | TRBV27 | . | . | TRBJ2-7
CASSPTGTGPYEQYF | TGTGCCAGCAGTCCCACCGGGACTGGACCCTACGAGCAGTACTTC | TRBV25-1 | . | . | TRBJ2-7
CASSGKTDTQYF | TGTGCCAGTAGTGGGAAAACAGATACGCAGTATTTT | TRBV19 | . | . | TRBJ2-3
CASSLVDSGSKNIQYF | TGTGCCAGCAGCTTAGTCGATAGCGGGTCCAAAAACATTCAGTACTTC | TRBV7-9 | . | TRBD2 | TRBJ2-4
CASSLISGQLNTGELFF | TGCGCCAGCAGCTTGATTTCGGGACAGCTGAACACCGGGGAGCTGTTTTTT | TRBV5-1 | . | TRBD1 | TRBJ2-2
CASSLLRRLIGYTF | TGTGCCAGCAGCTTGTTACGACGCCTAATCGGCTACACCTTC | TRBV5-6 | . | . | TRBJ1-2